This TCR beta chain was sequenced during a study of T cell clones after liver transplantation. The protocol was immunoSEQ multiplex PCR, while the TCRdb copy is restricted to in-frame clones and leaves out a portion. The data contain 55,000 to 70,000 clones, 80% to 95% of them singletons. Germline lookup yields CDR1 MRHNA and CDR2 SNTAGT. The CDR3 has 14 residues. The V gene end was trimmed by 4 bases and the J gene end by 6 bases; junction bases not matched to a gene: 4. This chain uses TRBV6-4 with TRBJ2-1; TRBD2 matches at 9 bases. The source of this sequence is a human patient who received a liver transplant. Part of the T cell pool may stem from the graft donor. Source: CD4+ T cells from blood, taken approximately 25 months after liver transplant. The CDR3 region has the DNA TGTGCCAGCAGTGGGACTAGCGTCTCCAATGAGCAGTTCTTC. It translates to CASSGTSVSNEQFF.